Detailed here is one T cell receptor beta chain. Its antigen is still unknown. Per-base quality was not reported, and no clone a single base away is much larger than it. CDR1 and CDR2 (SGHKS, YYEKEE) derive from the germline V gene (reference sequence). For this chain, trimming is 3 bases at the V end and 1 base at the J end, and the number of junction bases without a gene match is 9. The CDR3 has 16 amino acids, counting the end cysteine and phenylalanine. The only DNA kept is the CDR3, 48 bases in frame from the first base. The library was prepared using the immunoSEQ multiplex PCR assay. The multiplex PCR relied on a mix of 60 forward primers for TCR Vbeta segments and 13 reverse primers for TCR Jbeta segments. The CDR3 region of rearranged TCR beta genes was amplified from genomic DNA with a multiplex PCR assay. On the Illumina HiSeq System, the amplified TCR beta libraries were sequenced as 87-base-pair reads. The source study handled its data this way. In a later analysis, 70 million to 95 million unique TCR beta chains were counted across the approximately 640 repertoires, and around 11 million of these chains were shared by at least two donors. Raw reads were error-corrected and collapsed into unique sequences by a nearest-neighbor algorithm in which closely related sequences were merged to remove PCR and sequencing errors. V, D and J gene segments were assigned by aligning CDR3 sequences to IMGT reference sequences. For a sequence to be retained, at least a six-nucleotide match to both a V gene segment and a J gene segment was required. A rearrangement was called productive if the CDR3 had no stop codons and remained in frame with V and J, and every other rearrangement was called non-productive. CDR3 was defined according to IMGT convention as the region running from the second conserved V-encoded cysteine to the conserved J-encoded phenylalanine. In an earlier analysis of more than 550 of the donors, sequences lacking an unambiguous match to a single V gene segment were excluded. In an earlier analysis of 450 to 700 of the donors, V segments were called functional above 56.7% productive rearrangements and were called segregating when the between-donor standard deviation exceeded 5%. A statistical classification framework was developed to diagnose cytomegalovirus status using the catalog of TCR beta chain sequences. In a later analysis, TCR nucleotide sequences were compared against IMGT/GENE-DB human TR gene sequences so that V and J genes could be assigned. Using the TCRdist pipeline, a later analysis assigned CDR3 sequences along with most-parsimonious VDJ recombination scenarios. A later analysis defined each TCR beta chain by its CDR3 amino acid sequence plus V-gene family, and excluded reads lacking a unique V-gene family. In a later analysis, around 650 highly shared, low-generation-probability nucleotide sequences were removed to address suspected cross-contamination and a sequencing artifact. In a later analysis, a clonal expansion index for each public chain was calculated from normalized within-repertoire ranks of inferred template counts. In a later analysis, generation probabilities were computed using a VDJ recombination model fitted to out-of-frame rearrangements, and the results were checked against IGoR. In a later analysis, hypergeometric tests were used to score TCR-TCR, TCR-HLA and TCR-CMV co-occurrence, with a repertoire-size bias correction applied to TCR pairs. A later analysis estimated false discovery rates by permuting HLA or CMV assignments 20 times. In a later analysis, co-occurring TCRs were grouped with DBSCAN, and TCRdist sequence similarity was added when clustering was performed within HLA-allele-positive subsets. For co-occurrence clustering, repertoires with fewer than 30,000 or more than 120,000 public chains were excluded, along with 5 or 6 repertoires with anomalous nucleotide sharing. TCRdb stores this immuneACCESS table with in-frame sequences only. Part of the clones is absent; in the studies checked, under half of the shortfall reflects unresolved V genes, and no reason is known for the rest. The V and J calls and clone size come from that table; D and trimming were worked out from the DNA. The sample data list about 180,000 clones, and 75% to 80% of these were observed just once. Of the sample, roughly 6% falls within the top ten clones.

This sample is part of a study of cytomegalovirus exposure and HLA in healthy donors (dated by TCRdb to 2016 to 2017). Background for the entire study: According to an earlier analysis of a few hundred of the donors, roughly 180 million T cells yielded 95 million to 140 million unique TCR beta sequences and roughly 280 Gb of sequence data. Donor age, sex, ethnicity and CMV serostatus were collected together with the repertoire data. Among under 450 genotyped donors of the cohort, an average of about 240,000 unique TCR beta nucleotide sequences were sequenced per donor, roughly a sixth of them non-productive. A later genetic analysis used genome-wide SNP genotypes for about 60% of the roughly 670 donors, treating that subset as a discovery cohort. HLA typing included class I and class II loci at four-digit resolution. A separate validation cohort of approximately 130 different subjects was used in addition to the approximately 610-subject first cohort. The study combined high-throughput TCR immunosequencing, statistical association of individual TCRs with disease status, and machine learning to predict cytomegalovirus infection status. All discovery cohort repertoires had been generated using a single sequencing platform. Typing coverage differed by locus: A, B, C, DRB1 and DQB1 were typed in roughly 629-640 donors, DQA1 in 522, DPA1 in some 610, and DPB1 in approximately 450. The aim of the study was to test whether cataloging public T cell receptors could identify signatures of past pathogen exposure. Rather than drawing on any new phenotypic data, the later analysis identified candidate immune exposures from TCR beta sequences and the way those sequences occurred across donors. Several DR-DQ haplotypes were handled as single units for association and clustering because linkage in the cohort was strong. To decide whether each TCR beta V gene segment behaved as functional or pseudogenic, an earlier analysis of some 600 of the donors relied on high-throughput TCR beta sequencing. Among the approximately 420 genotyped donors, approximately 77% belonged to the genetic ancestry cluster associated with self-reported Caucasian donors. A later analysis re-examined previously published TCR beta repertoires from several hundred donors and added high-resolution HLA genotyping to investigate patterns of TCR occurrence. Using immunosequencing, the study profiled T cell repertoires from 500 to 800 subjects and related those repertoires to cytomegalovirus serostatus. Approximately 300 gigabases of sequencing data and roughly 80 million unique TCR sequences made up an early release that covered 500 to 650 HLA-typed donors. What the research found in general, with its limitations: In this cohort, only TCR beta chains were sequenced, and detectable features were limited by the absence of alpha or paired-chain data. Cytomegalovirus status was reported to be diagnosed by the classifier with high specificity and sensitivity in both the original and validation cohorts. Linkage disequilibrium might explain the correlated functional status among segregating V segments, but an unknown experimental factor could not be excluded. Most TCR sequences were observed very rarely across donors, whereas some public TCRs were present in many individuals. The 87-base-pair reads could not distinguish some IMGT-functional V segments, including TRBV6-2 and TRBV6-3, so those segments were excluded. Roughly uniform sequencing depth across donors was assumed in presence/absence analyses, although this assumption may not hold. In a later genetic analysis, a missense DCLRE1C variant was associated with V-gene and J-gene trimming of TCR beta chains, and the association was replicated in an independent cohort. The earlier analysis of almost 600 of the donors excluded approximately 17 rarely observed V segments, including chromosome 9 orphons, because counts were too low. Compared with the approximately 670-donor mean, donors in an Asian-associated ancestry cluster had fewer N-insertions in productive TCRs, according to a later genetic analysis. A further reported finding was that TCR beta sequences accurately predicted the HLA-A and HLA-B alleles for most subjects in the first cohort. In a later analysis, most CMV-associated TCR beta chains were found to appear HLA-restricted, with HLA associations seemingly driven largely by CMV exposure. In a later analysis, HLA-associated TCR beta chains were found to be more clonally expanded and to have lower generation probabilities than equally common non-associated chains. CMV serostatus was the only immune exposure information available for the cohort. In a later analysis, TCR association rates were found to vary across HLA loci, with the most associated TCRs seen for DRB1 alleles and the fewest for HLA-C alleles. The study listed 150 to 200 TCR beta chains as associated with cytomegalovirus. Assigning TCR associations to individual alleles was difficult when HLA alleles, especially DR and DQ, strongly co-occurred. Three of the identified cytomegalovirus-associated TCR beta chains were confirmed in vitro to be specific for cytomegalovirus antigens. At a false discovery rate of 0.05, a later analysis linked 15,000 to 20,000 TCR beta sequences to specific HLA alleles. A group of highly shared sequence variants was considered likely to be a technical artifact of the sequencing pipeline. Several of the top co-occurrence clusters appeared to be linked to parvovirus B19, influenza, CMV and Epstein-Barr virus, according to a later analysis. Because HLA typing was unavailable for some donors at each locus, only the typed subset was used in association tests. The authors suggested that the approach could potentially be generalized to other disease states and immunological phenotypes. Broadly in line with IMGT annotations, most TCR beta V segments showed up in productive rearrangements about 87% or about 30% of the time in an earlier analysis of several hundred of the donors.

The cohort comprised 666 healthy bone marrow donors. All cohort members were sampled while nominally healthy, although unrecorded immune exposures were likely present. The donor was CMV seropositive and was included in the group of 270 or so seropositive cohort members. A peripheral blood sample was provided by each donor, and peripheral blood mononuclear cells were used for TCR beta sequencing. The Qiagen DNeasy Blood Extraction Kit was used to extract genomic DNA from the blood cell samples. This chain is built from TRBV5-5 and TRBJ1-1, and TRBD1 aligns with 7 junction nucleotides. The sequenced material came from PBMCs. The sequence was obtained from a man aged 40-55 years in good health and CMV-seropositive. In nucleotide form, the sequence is TGTGCCAGCAGCTCCCAGCCCAACAGGGGGAACACTGAAGCTTTCTTT. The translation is CASSSQPNRGNTEAFF.